This T cell receptor (beta chain) was sequenced during a study of metastatic and nonmetastatic thyroid tumors. Overall study: Where malignant and benign thyroid patients were concerned, repertoires were compared across blood and tumor or nodule tissue.

There were no patients who had received any treatment before thyroid surgery. Per the original methods: The authors used CDR3 differences across clinicopathological groups to build a distant-metastasis classifier for papillary thyroid cancer. TCRdb reprocessed the PCR reads via MiXCR. None of the V and J calls come from the authors' own analysis; TCRdb made them. The data contain over 15,000 clones, around 33% of them singletons. This CDR3 has 15 residues. Germline CDR1 and CDR2: SGHAT and FQNNGV. V shed 3 bases and J shed 2 bases, with 14 bases lying between them. Findings of the study overall: A significant increase in TCR beta diversity was reportedly seen in malignant thyroid tumors relative to benign nodules, in blood and tumor.

Points on this clone: Its target is unknown.

V usage is TRBV11-2 and J usage is TRBJ2-7; maybe TRBD1 (6 bases). Sequencing used tumor tissue. This clonotype was sampled from a male donor with papillary thyroid cancer or a benign thyroid nodule (not recorded which). Some clones in this sample may be carry-over from other donors' samples. The CDR3 DNA sequence: TGTGCCAGCAGCTTCGGACAGACTCCCACCTACGAGCAGTACTTC. It specifies CASSFGQTPTYEQYF.